This TCR beta chain derives from a study of blood T cell repertoires in COVID-19. The protocol was immunoSEQ multiplex PCR, while the TCRdb copy is restricted to in-frame clones and leaves out a portion. The table includes hundreds of thousands of clones, about 88% detected once. This clone was seen only once. Input material: peripheral blood. The TCR sequence derives from a man aged 35-49 years with acute or convalescent COVID-19.

The CDR3 is CASSLWEEHTDTQYF. CDR3 sequence (DNA): TGTGCCAGCAGTTTATGGGAGGAACACACAGATACGCAGTATTTT. The J gene is TRBJ2-3, the V gene TRBV27; D may be TRBD2 (6 bases). The CDR3 has 15 amino acids. Looked up from germline, CDR1 is MNHEY and CDR2 is SMNVEV (reference sequence). V shed 1 base and J shed 2 bases, with 10 bases lying between them.